This entry lists 9 T cell receptor beta chains sequenced from one sample in a study of T cells in Graves' hyperthyroidism and ophthalmopathy. The TCR beta CDR3 regions underwent amplification using RNA transcripts as the source. The study used the HTBI primer set for a first-round RT-PCR of the TCR CDR3. TCRdb reprocessed the multiplex PCR reads with MiXCR, giving one entry per CDR3 protein. The sample consists of some 500,000 distinct CDR3 sequences, approximately 25% of them appearing once. Input material: blood. The receptors come from a woman in her twenties or thirties with Graves' ophthalmopathy.

The chain joins TRBV18 to TRBJ2-5, with 8 bases identical to TRBD1. With V trimmed by 4 bases and J by 4 bases, 8 bases remained unmatched. Germline loops: CDR1 KGHSH, CDR2 LQKENI. This CDR3 contains 15 residues. CDR3 bases: TGTGCCAGCTCACGACTCAGGGGGCTGGGAGAGACCCAGTACTTC. It yields the protein CASSRLRGLGETQYF.

V and J are TRBV15 and TRBJ2-6; D possibly uses TRBD1 or TRBD2 (7 bases each). V was pared by 5 bases and J by 6 bases, with 17 bases between. Germline V lookup: CDR1 LNHNV, CDR2 YYDKDF (reference sequence). This CDR3 comprises 16 residues. The CDR3 coding sequence is TGTGCCACCAGCTCAGGGGGAGGGAATGTGGCCAACGTCCTGACTTTC. This translates into CATSSGGGNVANVLTF.

This chain uses TRBV11-2 with TRBJ2-7; either TRBD1 or TRBD2 may supply D (7 bases each). The CDR3 has 15 amino acids. V dropped 4 bases and J dropped 6 bases, with 19 bases sitting between them. Per germline, CDR1 SGHAT and CDR2 FQNNGV. The CDR3 DNA reads as TGTGCCAGCAGCTCCGGGGGGACAGTGGCAACCGAGCAGTACTTC. Amino acids: CASSSGGTVATEQYF.

This clonotype was recorded a few times. The genes are TRBV7-3 and TRBJ1-1; 8 bases agree with TRBD1. J was trimmed by 3 bases and V by 5 bases; bases with no gene match: 11. This CDR3 region has 16 residues. The germline gives CDR1 SGHTA, CDR2 FQGTGA. The CDR3 loop reads CASSPWTGKGHTEAFF. The CDR3 DNA reads TGTGCCAGCAGCCCTTGGACAGGGAAGGGTCACACTGAAGCTTTCTTT. Together with reference TRBV7-3 and TRBJ1-1, the CDR3 gives the full variable domain: GAGVSQTPSNKVTEKGKYVELRCDPISGHTALYWYRQSLGQGPEFLIYFQGTGAADDSGLPNDRFFAVRPEGSVSTLKIQRTERGDSAVYLCASSPWTGKGHTEAFFGQGTRLTVV.

The chain joins TRBV6-5 to TRBJ1-1; D ambiguous. The CDR3 contains 14 residues. From germline, CDR1 is MNHEY and CDR2 SVGAGI. The ends were cut back, 2 bases at V and 2 bases at J, with 9 bases in the middle. The CDR3, as DNA: TGTGCCAGCAGTTACGGGGAAGGTAACACTGAAGCTTTCTTT. It specifies CASSYGEGNTEAFF.

The chain links TRBV4-2 to TRBJ1-1, with D tentatively TRBD1 (6 bases). This CDR3 has 15 residues. Germline values: CDR1 LGHNA, CDR2 YNFKEQ. Trimming removed 1 base from V and 0 bases from J, with 9 bases in between. As DNA, the CDR3 is TGTGCCAGCAGCCAAGCCCCAGGGGTGAACACTGAAGCTTTCTTT. Amino acid sequence: CASSQAPGVNTEAFF.

This clonotype was observed at least ten times. The chain joins TRBV20-1 to TRBJ2-2; D is possibly TRBD1 or TRBD2 (5 bases each). V lost 6 bases and J 6 bases, leaving 11 bases between the germline ends. The CDR3 consists of 12 residues. Germline CDR1 is DFQATT and CDR2 is SNEGSKA (reference sequence). CDR3 sequence reads: CSALGRSGELFF. In DNA, the CDR3 is TGCAGTGCCTTGGGACGGTCCGGGGAGCTGTTTTTT.

This clonotype has a single count. The V gene is TRBV7-9, the J gene TRBJ1-2; D is unresolved. The CDR3 loop spans 14 amino acids. Trimming took off 4 bases at V and 2 bases at J, with 11 bases between the two ends. The V gene's germline CDR1 is SEHNR and CDR2 FQNEAQ (reference sequence). As DNA, the CDR3 is TGTGCCAGCAGCTCCCAAGGGATGAACTATGGCTACACCTTC. Encoded protein: CASSSQGMNYGYTF.

This clonotype came up a few times. The V and J genes are TRBV24-1 and TRBJ2-5; D is ambiguous. The germline V gene has CDR1 KGHDR and CDR2 SFDVKD. This CDR3 is built from 13 residues. Trimming took off 3 bases at V and 3 bases at J, with 7 bases between the two ends. CDR3 nucleotides: TGTGCCACCAGTGATCGGACGAAAGAGACCCAGTACTTC. Protein sequence: CATSDRTKETQYF.